The 20 T cell receptor beta chains given below trace back to one sample, sequenced in a study of control samples from healthy donors and cancer patients. Sequencing was performed with immunoSEQ multiplex PCR; in TCRdb, only in-frame clones are kept and a portion is missing. This table holds approximately 170,000 clones, about nine tenths found once. Sequencing used blood. These receptors all stem from a woman aged 25 to 39 in good health.

The gene calls are TRBV19 and TRBJ2-7; D unresolved. The V end lost 4 bases, the J end lost 2 bases, and 9 bases lay between the germline ends. The CDR3 is 13 amino acids. CDR1 and CDR2 from the germline V gene are LNHDA and SQIVND (reference sequence). Here the CDR3 reads CASSTEVPYEQYF. The CDR3 nucleotides read TGTGCCAGTAGTACCGAGGTCCCCTACGAGCAGTACTTC.

The table lists this clone with many counts. The rearrangement links TRBV11-2 to TRBJ1-5; 7 bases align to TRBD1. Germline loops: CDR1 SGHAT, CDR2 FQNNGV. Trimming cost V 0 bases and J 4 bases; bases outside gene matches: 3. The CDR3 is made up of 15 amino acids. This chain's CDR3 is CASSLDRGTNQPQHF. CDR3 DNA sequence: TGTGCCAGCAGCTTAGACAGGGGGACTAATCAGCCCCAGCATTTT.

The rearrangement joins TRBV7-2 to TRBJ2-1; 11 bases line up with TRBD1. V lost 5 bases to trimming and J lost 7 bases; unmatched junction nucleotides: 7. CDR1 is SGHTA, CDR2 FQGNSA, per germline. This CDR3 has 15 residues. The CDR3 spells CASSVSGTGGNEQFF. The CDR3 nucleotides read TGTGCCAGCAGCGTTTCCGGGACAGGGGGAAATGAGCAGTTCTTC.

V is TRBV6-4 and J is TRBJ2-3, with 14 bases fitting TRBD2. Per the germline V gene, CDR1 is MRHNA and CDR2 is SNTAGT. V shed 3 bases, J shed 5 bases, and the junction held 1 base outside the gene matches. The CDR3 covers 15 residues. This CDR3 reads CASSEGLAGEDTQYF. The CDR3, as DNA: TGTGCCAGCAGTGAGGGACTAGCGGGGGAAGATACGCAGTATTTT.

CDR3 amino acids: CASSQTGGYEQYF. The CDR3 DNA reads TGTGCCAGCAGCCAGACAGGGGGCTACGAGCAGTACTTC. This chain links TRBV2 with TRBJ2-7; 9 nucleotides match TRBD1. The CDR3 covers 13 residues. V lost 6 bases and J lost 3; bases outside the gene matches: 3. Germline V lookup: CDR1 SNHLY, CDR2 FYNNEI.

The chain links TRBV27 to TRBJ2-1, with D possibly matching TRBD2 (5 bases). This CDR3 has 14 amino acids. V gave up 0 bases and J gave up 3 bases, with 6 bases separating them. Per germline, CDR1 MNHEY and CDR2 SMNVEV (reference sequence). DNA of the CDR3: TGTGCCAGCAGTTTATCGGGAGACTACAATGAGCAGTTCTTC. It codes for CASSLSGDYNEQFF.

This clone was detected only once. The genes are TRBV5-1 and TRBJ2-2; 10 positions match TRBD2. The CDR3 has 14 residues. Trimming took 7 bases from V and 6 from J; bases not matched to a gene: 6. Germline V gives CDR1 SGHRS, CDR2 YFSETQ. DNA of the CDR3: TGCGCCAGCTCGAGCGGGGGGGCCGCCGGGGAGCTGTTTTTT. It specifies CASSSGGAAGELFF.

The V gene is TRBV6-5, the J gene TRBJ2-7; 9 nucleotides line up with TRBD1. The trim removed 0 bases at V and 3 bases at J, leaving 6 bases unmatched. The CDR3 has 16 amino acids. Germline V lookup: CDR1 MNHEY, CDR2 SVGAGI. CDR3 amino acids: CASSYSARGQGYEQYF. CDR3 nucleotides: TGTGCCAGCAGTTACTCAGCACGGGGACAGGGCTACGAGCAGTACTTC.

The V gene is TRBV4-1, the J gene TRBJ1-2; D unclear. Trimming shortened V by 0 bases and J by 4 bases, and 12 bases separated the two germline ends. The CDR3 loop spans 15 amino acids. The germline gives CDR1 MGHRA, CDR2 YSYEKL. CDR3 region: CASSQEDGWTYGYTF. In nucleotides, the CDR3 is TGCGCCAGCAGCCAAGAAGACGGCTGGACCTATGGCTACACCTTC.

This rearrangement joins TRBV12-3 or TRBV12-4 to TRBJ2-3; D unresolved. V was clipped by 5 bases and J by 6 bases, with 12 bases between them. This CDR3 comprises 13 residues. The CDR3: CASSPRWADTQYF. The CDR3, as DNA: TGTGCCAGCAGTCCCCGATGGGCGGATACGCAGTATTTT.

The chain links TRBV6-1 to TRBJ1-1; D not certain. The CDR3 extends over 13 amino acids. Deletions cut 3 bases from V and 4 bases from J, with 9 bases between. Germline V gene data show CDR1 as MNHNS and CDR2 as SASEGT. The CDR3 DNA sequence: TGTGCCAGCAGTGAGGCAGTTCTCACTGAAGCTTTCTTT. This sequence encodes CASSEAVLTEAFF.

The rearrangement links TRBV28 to TRBJ1-1, with unresolved D. This CDR3 contains 15 residues. Deletions cut 3 bases from V and 0 bases from J, with 11 bases between. Per germline, CDR1 MDHEN and CDR2 SYDVKM. The CDR3 is CASSLTGRLNTEAFF. CDR3 nucleotides: TGTGCCAGCAGTTTGACGGGCAGACTGAACACTGAAGCTTTCTTT.

CDR3 loop: CASSLTTGGGYNEQFF. The CDR3 DNA is TGTGCCAGCTCTCTCACGACAGGGGGCGGGTACAATGAGCAGTTCTTC. The rearrangement links TRBV18 to TRBJ2-1; TRBD1 matches at 10 bases. Losses at the gene ends were 6 bases for V and 4 bases for J; bases not matched to a gene: 9. The CDR3 is made up of 16 amino acids. Germline loops: CDR1 KGHSH, CDR2 LQKENI.

The chain has TRBV14 and TRBJ2-5; 8 nucleotides agree with TRBD2. Losses at the gene ends were 2 bases for V and 5 bases for J; bases not matched to a gene: 7. Germline V gene lookup returns CDR1 SGHDN and CDR2 FVKESK. The CDR3 consists of 15 residues. The DNA for the CDR3 is TGTGCCAGCAGCCAAACCTTAGCGGGGCTGGAGACCCAGTACTTC. This translates into CASSQTLAGLETQYF.

V and J are TRBV6-5 and TRBJ1-1; TRBD1 is a possible D gene (5 bases). Germline CDR1 MNHEY, CDR2 SVGAGI. There are 13 residues in the CDR3. V lost 6 bases and J lost 0, with 8 bases in between. CDR3 DNA: TGTGCCAGCAGGAGGGGCATGAACACTGAAGCTTTCTTT. It is translated as CASRRGMNTEAFF.

The rearrangement uses TRBV20-1 and TRBJ1-2; 7 bases line up with TRBD1. The CDR3 has 11 residues. CDR1 DFQATT and CDR2 SNEGSKA come from the germline V gene (reference sequence). Trimming took 6 bases from V and 2 from J; bases not matched to a gene: 0. In DNA, the CDR3 is TGCAGTGCGGACAGGAACTATGGCTACACCTTC. This codes for CSADRNYGYTF.

V gene TRBV7-8 combines with J gene TRBJ1-2; 8 bases match TRBD1. The V and J ends lost 5 bases and 3 bases, in that order; junction bases with no gene match: 5. Germline CDR1 and CDR2: SGHVS and FQNEAQ. This CDR3 is built from 14 residues. In nucleotides, the CDR3 is TGTGCCAGCAGCCTCGGACAGGGTGACTATGGCTACACCTTC. The encoded protein is CASSLGQGDYGYTF.

This clone appeared a few times. The genes are TRBV4-1 and TRBJ1-1; 10 positions match TRBD1. CDR1 MGHRA and CDR2 YSYEKL come from the germline V gene. The V and J ends lost 1 base and 7 bases, in that order; junction bases with no gene match: 6. The CDR3 loop spans 15 amino acids. CDR3 sequence: CASSQVDRGWVEAFF. CDR3 sequence (DNA): TGCGCCAGCAGCCAAGTGGACAGGGGGTGGGTTGAAGCTTTCTTT.

This clone was seen just once. The chain uses TRBV7-2 and TRBJ2-5, with D possibly TRBD2 on 6 matching bases. CDR3 size: 14 residues. CDR1 and CDR2 from the germline V gene are SGHTA and FQGNSA. V was clipped by 5 bases and J by 5 bases, with 15 bases between them. The CDR3 spells CASSRKAEGETQYF. The CDR3 DNA reads TGTGCCAGCAGCAGAAAAGCGGAGGGGGAGACCCAGTACTTC.

CDR3 region: CASSQDRVKNSPLHF. The CDR3 DNA reads TGTGCCAGCAGCCAAGACAGGGTCAAGAATTCACCCCTCCACTTT. The V gene is TRBV3-1 (or the pseudogene TRBV3-2), the J gene TRBJ1-6; D is possibly TRBD1 (5 bases). The germline V and J ends were trimmed by 0 bases and 7 bases, with 10 bases remaining between them. CDR1 and CDR2 from the germline V gene are LGHDT and YNNKEL (reference sequence). The CDR3 sequence is 15 residues long.